The entry that follows covers one T cell receptor (beta chain) sequence. This clone appeared a few times. Its target antigen remains unknown. Base qualities are not provided; no much larger clone lies one nucleotide away. The data were taken from a study of cytomegalovirus exposure and HLA in healthy donors (dated by TCRdb to about 2017). Turning to the overall study: An earlier analysis of roughly 500 of the donors reported about 300 Gb of sequence data and 95 million to 140 million unique TCR beta sequences obtained from some 200 million T cells. An early release that covered approximately 600 HLA-typed donors contained about 300 gigabases of sequencing data and 65 million to 100 million unique TCR sequences. Rather than drawing on any new phenotypic data, the later analysis identified candidate immune exposures from TCR beta sequences and the way those sequences occurred across donors. In an earlier analysis of several hundred of the donors, high-throughput TCR beta sequencing was used to judge whether each TCR beta V gene segment behaved as functional or pseudogenic. The study aimed to test whether cataloging public T cell receptors could reveal signatures of past pathogen exposure. All discovery cohort repertoires had been generated on a single sequencing platform. Of the roughly 410 genotyped donors, 75% to 85% were placed in the genetic ancestry cluster associated with self-reported Caucasian donors. Among some 400 genotyped donors of the cohort, an average of approximately 240,000 unique TCR beta nucleotide sequences were sequenced per donor, around 18% of them non-productive. HLA typing included class I and class II loci at four-digit resolution. Roughly five DR-DQ haplotypes were handled as single units for association and clustering because linkage in the cohort was strong. Typing coverage varied by locus: roughly 629-630 donors for A, B, C, DRB1 and DQB1; around 560 for DQA1; over 600 for DPA1; 450 to 480 for DPB1. The study combined high-throughput TCR immunosequencing, statistical association of individual TCRs with disease status, and machine learning to predict cytomegalovirus infection status. Using immunosequencing, the study profiled T cell repertoires from 666 subjects and related those repertoires to cytomegalovirus serostatus. A later analysis re-examined previously published TCR beta repertoires from just over 650 donors and added high-resolution HLA genotyping to investigate patterns of TCR occurrence. Genome-wide SNP genotypes for about 55% of the 666 donors were used in a later genetic analysis, which treated that subset as a discovery cohort. A separate validation cohort of approximately 130 different subjects was used in addition to the approximately 610-subject first cohort. Donor age, sex, ethnicity and CMV serostatus were compiled together with the repertoire data. Study-wide conclusions, independent of this receptor: Roughly 17 rarely observed V segments, including chromosome 9 orphons, were excluded from the earlier analysis of approximately 600 of the donors because counts were too low. A group of highly shared sequence variants was considered likely to be a technical artifact of the sequencing pipeline. The cohort was sequenced for TCR beta chains only, and without alpha or paired-chain data the features that could be detected were limited. While some public TCRs were present in many individuals, most TCR sequences turned up only very rarely across donors. Some IMGT-functional V segments, including TRBV6-2 and TRBV6-3, could not be distinguished by the 87-base-pair reads and were therefore excluded. CMV serostatus was the only immune exposure information available for the cohort. According to a later analysis, most CMV-associated TCR beta chains appeared to be HLA-restricted, and the HLA associations seemed to be driven largely by CMV exposure. The presence/absence analyses assumed that sequencing depth was roughly uniform across donors, and that assumption may not be true. In vitro tests confirmed that a few of the cytomegalovirus-associated TCR beta chains recognize cytomegalovirus antigens. A later analysis found that TCR association rates varied across HLA loci, with DRB1 alleles showing the most associated TCRs and HLA-C alleles the fewest. Because HLA typing was missing for some donors at each locus, association tests included only the typed subset. According to the authors, the approach could potentially be generalized to other disease states and immunological phenotypes. Linkage disequilibrium might explain the correlated functional status among segregating V segments, but an unknown experimental factor could not be excluded. In a later analysis, HLA-associated TCR beta chains showed more clonal expansion and lower generation probabilities than non-associated chains that were equally common. The study gave a list of about 150 TCR beta chains associated with cytomegalovirus. A later genetic analysis associated a missense DCLRE1C variant with V-gene and J-gene trimming of TCR beta chains, and an independent cohort replicated the association. In a later analysis, several top co-occurrence clusters were reported to appear linked to parvovirus B19, influenza, CMV and Epstein-Barr virus. Broadly in line with IMGT annotations, most TCR beta V segments showed up in productive rearrangements about 87% or about 30% of the time in an earlier analysis of around 600 of the donors. Specific HLA alleles were associated with 16,951 TCR beta sequences at a false discovery rate of 0.05 in a later analysis. When HLA alleles, especially DR and DQ, strongly co-occurred, TCR associations were difficult to assign to individual alleles. A further reported finding was that TCR beta sequences accurately predicted the HLA-A and HLA-B alleles for most subjects in the first cohort. In both the original and validation cohorts, the classifier was reported to diagnose cytomegalovirus status with high specificity and sensitivity. Compared with the approximately 670-donor mean, donors in an Asian-associated ancestry cluster had fewer N-insertions in productive TCRs, according to a later genetic analysis.

Libraries were made using the immunoSEQ multiplex PCR assay. The multiplex PCR relied on a mix of 60 forward primers for TCR Vbeta segments and 13 reverse primers for TCR Jbeta segments. The CDR3 region of rearranged TCR beta genes was amplified from genomic DNA by a multiplex PCR assay. On the Illumina HiSeq System, the amplified TCR beta libraries were sequenced as 87-base-pair reads. In the source study's methods: In a later analysis, approximately 74 million unique TCR beta chains were counted across the roughly 670 repertoires, and roughly 11 million of these chains were shared by at least two donors. Raw reads were error-corrected and collapsed into unique sequences by a nearest-neighbor algorithm in which closely related sequences were merged to remove PCR and sequencing errors. Alignment of CDR3 sequences to IMGT reference sequences was used to assign V, D and J gene segments. Each retained sequence needed at least a six-nucleotide match to both a V gene segment and a J gene segment. A rearrangement counted as productive if the CDR3 had no stop codons and remained in frame with V and J, and every other rearrangement counted as non-productive. Following IMGT convention, CDR3 was defined as the stretch from the second conserved V-encoded cysteine up to the conserved J-encoded phenylalanine. In an earlier analysis of more than 550 of the donors, sequences lacking an unambiguous match to a single V gene segment were excluded. In an earlier analysis of a few hundred of the donors, V segments were called functional above 56.7% productive rearrangements and were called segregating when the between-donor standard deviation exceeded 5%. A statistical classification framework was built to diagnose cytomegalovirus status from the catalog of TCR beta chain sequences. A later analysis assigned V and J genes by comparing TCR nucleotide sequences with IMGT/GENE-DB human TR gene sequences. The TCRdist pipeline was used in a later analysis to assign CDR3 sequences and most-parsimonious VDJ recombination scenarios. In a later analysis, each TCR beta chain was defined by its CDR3 amino acid sequence together with its V-gene family, and reads lacking a unique V-gene family were excluded. To address suspected cross-contamination and a sequencing artifact, a later analysis removed several hundred highly shared, low-generation-probability nucleotide sequences. In a later analysis, a clonal expansion index was calculated for each public chain from normalized within-repertoire ranks of inferred template counts. In a later analysis, generation probabilities were computed using a VDJ recombination model fitted to out-of-frame rearrangements, and the results were checked against IGoR. In a later analysis, hypergeometric tests were used to score TCR-TCR, TCR-HLA and TCR-CMV co-occurrence, with a repertoire-size bias correction applied to TCR pairs. In a later analysis, false discovery rates were estimated by permuting HLA or CMV assignments 20 times. A later analysis grouped co-occurring TCRs with DBSCAN, adding TCRdist sequence similarity when clustering within HLA-allele-positive subsets. Co-occurrence clustering excluded repertoires with fewer than 30,000 or more than 120,000 public chains, plus five with anomalous nucleotide sharing. What TCRdb holds here is the immuneACCESS table cut down to in-frame rearrangements. Part of the clones is not present; checked against another copy, under half of the missing clones reflect an unresolved V gene, and the others are unexplained. The DNA was the basis for D and trimming; V, J and clone size are from that table. Here the sample has 120,000 or so clones; over 70% occur a single time. The ten largest account for about 8.3% of the sample.

The cohort consisted of 600 to 700 healthy bone marrow donors. All cohort members were sampled while nominally healthy, although unrecorded immune exposures were likely present. The donor tested CMV seropositive and was one of the 289 seropositive cohort members. A peripheral blood sample was provided by each donor, and peripheral blood mononuclear cells were used for TCR beta sequencing. Genomic DNA was extracted from the blood cell samples with the Qiagen DNeasy Blood Extraction Kit. The germline V gene encodes CDR1 SGHNT and CDR2 YYREEE (reference sequence). The CDR3 covers 15 residues, taking in both the cysteine and the phenylalanine. Only CDR3 DNA is held: 45 bases, read in frame from base 1. V is reduced by 0 bases and J by 0 bases, leaving a spacing of 7 bases between them.

Sequencing used PBMCs. The TCR was taken from a woman aged 45-65 years in good health and CMV-seropositive. The V gene is TRBV5-4 and the J gene is TRBJ2-1, with TRBD2 as a weak D call on 5 bases. In nucleotides, the sequence is TGTGCCAGCAGCTTGGAGCGGAGCTCCTACAATGAGCAGTTCTTC. This codes for CASSLERSSYNEQFF.